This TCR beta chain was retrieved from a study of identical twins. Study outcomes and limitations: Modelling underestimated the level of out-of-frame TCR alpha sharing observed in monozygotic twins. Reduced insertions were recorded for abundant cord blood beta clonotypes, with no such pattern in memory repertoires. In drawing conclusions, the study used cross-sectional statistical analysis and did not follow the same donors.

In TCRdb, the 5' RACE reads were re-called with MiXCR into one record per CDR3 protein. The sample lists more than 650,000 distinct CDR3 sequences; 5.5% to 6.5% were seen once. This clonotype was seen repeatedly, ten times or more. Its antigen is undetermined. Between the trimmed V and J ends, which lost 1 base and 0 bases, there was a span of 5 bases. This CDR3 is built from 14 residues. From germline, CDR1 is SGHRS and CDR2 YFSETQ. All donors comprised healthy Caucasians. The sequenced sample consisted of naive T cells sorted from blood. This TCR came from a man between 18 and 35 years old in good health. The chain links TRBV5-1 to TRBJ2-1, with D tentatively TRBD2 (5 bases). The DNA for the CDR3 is TGCGCCAGCAGCTTGACTAGCTCCTACAATGAGCAGTTCTTC. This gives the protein CASSLTSSYNEQFF.